This T cell receptor (beta chain) was identified during a study of shared clonotypes between healthy human individuals. Study-wide results and caveats: Clonotype sharing among the donors was expected to vary with sequencing depth. Generally, naive subsets came out with larger estimated richness than memory subsets.

This table comes from immunoSEQ multiplex PCR, and its TCRdb copy is limited to in-frame clones, with some not included. The data show some 300,000 clones, 73% seen once. The germline CDR1 and CDR2 sequences are SGHNT and YYREEE (reference sequence). This CDR3 is 14 amino acids long. V lost 8 bases, J lost 3 bases, and 12 bases lay in between. Researchers partitioned CD4+ cells into CD45RA+ naive and CD45RA-negative memory subsets. Worth noting for this clone: Its antigen is not known.

The sequenced sample was memory CD4+ T cells sorted from blood. Subset specified: CD45RA-negative fraction. This TCR was sampled from a man aged 25-45 years in good health. The rearrangement links TRBV5-4 to TRBJ2-6; D may be TRBD1 (6 bases). DNA of the CDR3: TGTGCCAGTACACAGGGCGGTGGGGCCAACGTCCTGACTTTC. As protein: CASTQGGGANVLTF. The variable domain in full, completed from reference TRBV5-4 and TRBJ2-6, reads ETGVTQSPTHLIKTRGQQVTLRCSSQSGHNTVSWYQQALGQGPQFIFQYYREEENGRGNFPPRFSGLQFPNYSSELNVNALELDDSALYLCASTQGGGANVLTFGAGSRLTVL.